This T cell receptor beta chain emerged from a study of T-cell memory formation after mild COVID-19. Of note for this clonotype: Its specificity is not known.

Each CDR3 protein gets one entry after TCRdb re-called the 5' RACE reads with MiXCR. The sample yields hundreds of thousands of distinct CDR3 sequences, approximately 27% seen once. Whole-study results and caveats: Contracting CD4+ clones were located mainly in CM and EM, and CD8+ clones in EMRA.

This CDR3 has 15 residues. CDR1 is SGHRS, CDR2 YFSETQ, per germline. V dropped 7 bases and J dropped 3 bases, with 17 bases sitting between them. The rearrangement joins TRBV5-1 to TRBJ1-5, with D possibly TRBD1 on 6 matching bases. The source is an adult woman who had mild COVID-19 (a few samples of this study predate the infection). Cell type and time point are not known. Source material: PBMCs or a T cell subset sorted from them (not recorded which). In DNA form, the CDR3 reads TGCGCCAGCCGGAAGGGGCAGGGGATCAATCAGCCCCAGCATTTT. It encodes CASRKGQGINQPQHF.